The 23 T cell receptor beta chains below were found in one sample sequenced in a study of blood T cell repertoires in COVID-19. This table comes from immunoSEQ multiplex PCR, and its TCRdb copy is limited to in-frame clones, with some not included. The table shows around 200,000 clones, with roughly 89% occurring only once. The sequencing sample was made of peripheral blood. Receptor source: a man aged 40-55 years with acute or convalescent COVID-19.

This chain links TRBV29-1 with TRBJ1-3; TRBD1 might be the D (6 bases). V dropped 7 bases and J dropped 10 bases, with 14 bases sitting between them. This CDR3 is built from 11 residues. CDR1 is SQVTM and CDR2 is ANQGSEA in the germline V gene. The CDR3 reads CSAHRVGTIYF. In nucleotides, the CDR3 is TGCAGCGCACACAGGGTCGGAACCATATATTTT.

The V call is TRBV29-1, the J call TRBJ1-1, with 8 bases identical to TRBD1. Germline V gene lookup returns CDR1 SQVTM and CDR2 ANQGSEA. Trimming removed 4 bases from V and 5 bases from J; junction bases left unmatched: 3. The CDR3 extends over 12 amino acids. This chain's CDR3 is CSVGNRGTEAFF. CDR3 DNA: TGCAGCGTTGGTAACAGGGGGACTGAAGCTTTCTTT.

This chain joins TRBV13 and TRBJ1-2, with D perhaps matching TRBD1 (5 bases). Trimming took off 6 bases at V and 9 bases at J, with 23 bases between the two ends. Germline V gene lookup returns CDR1 PRHDT and CDR2 FYEKMQ (reference sequence). This CDR3 has 15 residues. This CDR3 is CASSTRTEGRYRYTF. The DNA of the CDR3 is TGTGCCAGCAGTACTAGGACGGAGGGGAGGTATCGCTACACCTTC.

The chain is built from TRBV7-2 and TRBJ1-5; 7 bases agree with TRBD1. Germline CDR1 is SGHTA and CDR2 is FQGNSA. V lost 4 bases and J lost 9; bases outside the gene matches: 12. This CDR3 has 15 amino acids. This CDR3 is CASSSFPTGQLPQHF. For the CDR3, the DNA is TGTGCCAGCAGCTCATTCCCGACGGGACAGCTGCCCCAGCATTTT.

J is TRBJ1-1 and V is TRBV3-1 (or the pseudogene TRBV3-2); D unclear. The V gene lost 1 base and the J gene lost 1 base, with 16 bases spanning the gap. This CDR3 region has 17 residues. The germline gives CDR1 LGHDT, CDR2 YNNKEL (reference sequence). CDR3 DNA: TGTGCCAGCAGCCAAGGGTCCCCACGGGGTAGGAACACTGAAGCTTTCTTT. It yields the protein CASSQGSPRGRNTEAFF.

The chain combines TRBV24-1 with TRBJ2-2, with TRBD1 matching over 8 bases. Germline CDR1 reads KGHDR; CDR2 reads SFDVKD. The CDR3 length is 11 residues. Trimming cost V 10 bases and J 6 bases; bases outside gene matches: 0. The CDR3 DNA follows: TGTGCCACGACAGGGGCCGGGGAGCTGTTTTTT. Amino acids: CATTGAGELFF.

The V call is TRBV5-1, the J call TRBJ2-7, with 7 bases that match TRBD1. Trimming took 4 bases from V and 5 from J; bases not matched to a gene: 6. In germline, CDR1 is SGHRS, CDR2 YFSETQ. This CDR3 is built from 13 residues. This CDR3 reads CASSTGVYDEQYF. The DNA of the CDR3 is TGCGCCAGCAGCACAGGGGTGTACGACGAGCAGTACTTC. The full variable domain, rest sourced from reference TRBV5-1 and TRBJ2-7, is KAGVTQTPRYLIKTRGQQVTLSCSPISGHRSVSWYQQTPGQGLQFLFEYFSETQRNKGNFPGRFSGRQFSNSRSEMNVSTLELGDSALYLCASSTGVYDEQYFGPGTRLTVT.

The gene calls are TRBV6-2 or TRBV6-3 and TRBJ2-3; D perhaps matches TRBD2 (6 bases). V was cut by 7 bases and J by 0 bases, with 17 bases left in between. This CDR3 is 16 amino acids long. The germline V gene encodes CDR1 MNHEY and CDR2 SVGEGT. The CDR3 spells CASTPRGASSTDTQYF. The DNA of the CDR3 is TGTGCCAGCACCCCTCGCGGGGCGTCTAGCACAGATACGCAGTATTTT.

The chain combines TRBV19 with TRBJ1-2; 7 bases line up with TRBD1. V gave up 5 bases and J gave up 1 base; unmatched junction bases: 16. Looked up from germline, CDR1 is LNHDA and CDR2 is SQIVND (reference sequence). This CDR3 has 18 residues. The CDR3 DNA is TGTGCCAGTAGTCCCATTGGGGACAGTACTTTCCTTAACTATGGCTACACCTTC. This translates into CASSPIGDSTFLNYGYTF.

The chain combines TRBV30 with TRBJ1-1; 11 nucleotides align to TRBD1. The CDR3 has 15 residues. Looked up from germline, CDR1 is GTSNPN and CDR2 is SVGIG (reference sequence). The ends lost 2 bases at V and 5 bases at J; junction bases unmatched: 7. For the CDR3, the DNA is TGTGCCTGGAGTCCGGACAGGGGGCTGTGGACTGAAGCTTTCTTT. Residues: CAWSPDRGLWTEAFF.

The V and J genes are TRBV4-3 and TRBJ2-7, with a tentative D call TRBD1 (6 bases). The V end was cut by 0 bases, the J end by 3 bases, with 12 bases between. This CDR3 spans 15 amino acids. Germline V lookup: CDR1 LGHNA, CDR2 YSLEER. CDR3 region: CASSQDEQGIYEQYF. As DNA, the CDR3 is TGCGCCAGCAGCCAAGATGAACAGGGAATCTACGAGCAGTACTTC.

This clone was seen only once. The V call is TRBV14, the J call TRBJ2-1; 7 bases agree with TRBD1. Unmatched junction bases numbered 4, after V lost 2 bases and J lost 9 bases. The CDR3 length is 13 residues. CDR1 is SGHDN and CDR2 is FVKESK in the germline V gene. CDR3 in amino acids: CASSQRGPGEQFF. The CDR3, as DNA: TGTGCCAGCAGCCAAAGGGGGCCTGGTGAGCAGTTCTTC. The full variable domain, its missing parts supplied by reference TRBV14 and TRBJ2-1, is EAGVTQFPSHSVIEKGQTVTLRCDPISGHDNLYWYRRVMGKEIKFLLHFVKESKQDESGMPNNRFLAERTGGTYSTLKVQPAELEDSGVYFCASSQRGPGEQFFGPGTRLTVL.

The chain joins TRBV5-8 to TRBJ2-7, with 8 bases that match TRBD1. Trimming took 4 bases from V and 6 from J; bases not matched to a gene: 9. The length of the CDR3 is 14 residues. Germline CDR1 and CDR2: SGHTS and YDEGEE. The CDR3 DNA follows: TGTGCCAGCAGCGTTACAGGGGGTTCATCCGAGCAGTACTTC. Its protein product is CASSVTGGSSEQYF.

The chain joins TRBV28 to TRBJ1-2, with 8 positions matching TRBD1. Germline-derived CDR1 and CDR2 are MDHEN and SYDVKM. V shed 3 bases and J 6 bases; nucleotides not matched to a gene: 3. This CDR3 comprises 13 residues. Here the CDR3 DNA reads TGTGCCAGCAGTTTCCCGACAGGGGATGGCTACACCTTC. Protein sequence: CASSFPTGDGYTF.

This chain uses TRBV18 with TRBJ1-6, with a weak D call TRBD1 (5 bases). Germline V gives CDR1 KGHSH, CDR2 LQKENI. Deletions cut 3 bases from V and 8 bases from J, with 14 bases between. This CDR3 has 15 amino acids. The CDR3 region has the DNA TGTGCCAGCTCACCCTCGACAGCTTATGATTCACCCCTCCACTTT. This encodes CASSPSTAYDSPLHF.

With respect to this clone: The same CDR3 is also encoded by other DNA sequences in this sample. This chain connects TRBV6-5 to TRBJ1-2; 12 bases agree with TRBD1. The CDR3 is 15 amino acids. The V segment lost 6 bases and the J segment 2 bases; nucleotides outside the gene matches: 4. The germline CDR1 and CDR2 sequences are MNHEY and SVGAGI. The CDR3, as DNA: TGTGCCAGCAGGGGACAGGGGGCTGGCAACTATGGCTACACCTTC. Its translation is CASRGQGAGNYGYTF.

This chain uses TRBV19 with TRBJ2-1; TRBD2 matches 8 bases. V lost 6 bases and J lost 0; bases outside the gene matches: 13. From germline, CDR1 is LNHDA and CDR2 SQIVND (reference sequence). This CDR3 region has 18 residues. CDR3 sequence: CASSTKLTGGLSYNEQFF. Here the CDR3 DNA reads TGTGCCAGTAGCACAAAATTGACGGGGGGGCTCTCCTACAATGAGCAGTTCTTC.

This rearrangement joins TRBV7-6 to TRBJ2-2, with 8 bases that match TRBD1. The germline V gene encodes CDR1 SGHVS and CDR2 FNYEAQ. V was pared by 5 bases and J by 1 base, with 3 bases of the junction left unmatched. The CDR3 is 15 residues long. In DNA, the CDR3 is TGTGCCAGCAGCCGAGGACAGGGGAACACCGGGGAGCTGTTTTTT. Protein: CASSRGQGNTGELFF.

V and J are TRBV6-5 and TRBJ2-7; TRBD1 might be the D (6 bases). V was pared by 0 bases and J by 4 bases, with 10 bases between. CDR1 MNHEY and CDR2 SVGAGI come from the germline V gene. There are 14 residues in the CDR3. CDR3 region: CASSYSKQGYEQYF. The CDR3 DNA reads as TGTGCCAGCAGTTACTCGAAACAGGGATACGAGCAGTACTTC.

V and J are TRBV5-1 and TRBJ2-7, with TRBD1 matching over 8 bases. The CDR3 contains 15 residues. Germline V gene lookup returns CDR1 SGHRS and CDR2 YFSETQ. The ends lost 1 base at V and 6 bases at J; junction bases unmatched: 9. The CDR3 sequence is CASSLRQGSSGEQYF. CDR3 bases: TGCGCCAGCAGCTTGAGACAGGGGTCCTCTGGCGAGCAGTACTTC.

The chain employs TRBV3-1 (or the pseudogene TRBV3-2) and TRBJ1-2, with a tentative D call TRBD1 (5 bases). This CDR3 contains 14 residues. CDR1 is LGHDT, CDR2 YNNKEL, per germline (reference sequence). Between the trimmed V and J ends, which lost 1 base and 4 bases, there was a span of 10 bases. CDR3 DNA sequence: TGTGCCAGCAGCCAAGGCAGGGTGGGCTATGGCTACACCTTC. It codes for CASSQGRVGYGYTF.

The chain links TRBV6-5 to TRBJ1-6; the D is unclear. From germline, CDR1 is MNHEY and CDR2 SVGAGI. The CDR3 covers 14 residues. V was pared by 8 bases and J by 7 bases, with 15 bases between. The CDR3: CASRRVLGNSPLHF. DNA of the CDR3: TGTGCCAGCCGTCGGGTCCTTGGGAATTCACCCCTCCACTTT.

The rearrangement links TRBV4-3 to TRBJ2-3; 7 positions agree with TRBD2. The CDR3 has 16 amino acids. J was trimmed by 0 bases and V by 2 bases; bases with no gene match: 5. CDR1 is LGHNA, CDR2 YSLEER, per germline. Here the CDR3 DNA reads TGCGCCAGCAGCCAAAGACTAGCCGCTAGCACAGATACGCAGTATTTT. Translation: CASSQRLAASTDTQYF.